In its sample, the clone carrying this T cell receptor beta chain was seen a few times. Its specificity is not known. Unique molecular identifiers were incorporated when the TCRbeta library was constructed. TCRdb re-called the PCR reads with MiXCR, one entry per CDR3 protein. The sample holds about 130,000 distinct CDR3 sequences, 9.5% to 10% seen once. V trimming: 2 bases; J trimming: 2 bases; junction bases outside the gene matches: 1. In germline, CDR1 is MNHEY, CDR2 SVGAGI. The CDR3 covers 15 residues. This sample is drawn from a study of T-cell reconstitution after alpha-beta-depleted transplantation in children. Whole-study results and caveats: By one year post-transplant, T-cell counts and diversity largely arose from T cells that were newly produced. Day-60 TCRbeta diversity that was high in some patients was derived from surviving recipient T cells and thymic progenitors. Alpha-beta T cells about two months after transplant reportedly derived from several hundred expanded graft clones.

Sample: PBMCs, mostly from graft donor cells, taken 180 days after TCRalphabeta/CD19-depleted stem cell transplant. The chain combines TRBV6-5 with TRBJ2-7; 12 nucleotides align to TRBD1. The TCR was taken from a girl in the first two years of life who had a stem cell transplant for combined immunodeficiency, so the T cells may come from the graft donor. CDR3 amino acids: CASSYGTGGTYEQYF. The CDR3 DNA is TGTGCCAGCAGTTACGGGACAGGGGGCACCTACGAGCAGTACTTC.